One and the same sample provided the 8 T cell receptor beta chains below, sequenced in a study of T cells after yellow fever vaccination. TCRdb re-called the 5' RACE reads with MiXCR, one entry per CDR3 protein. The data hold 320,000 or so distinct CDR3 sequences, with roughly 8.4% observed a single time. Sequences were derived from PBMCs, sampled about 49 days after the first yellow fever vaccination. These receptors originate from a man aged 18 to 30 who received the YFV17D yellow fever vaccine.

The chain joins TRBV12-3 or TRBV12-4 to TRBJ2-3; D unresolved. V lost 7 bases, J lost 2 bases, and 10 bases lay in between. The CDR3 has 13 amino acids. As DNA, the CDR3 is TGTGCCAGCACTGGATCGTTCACAGATACGCAGTATTTT. Amino acids: CASTGSFTDTQYF.

This clonotype has a handful of counts. The V call is TRBV5-1, the J call TRBJ2-5, with TRBD1 matching over 7 bases. Germline CDR1 SGHRS, CDR2 YFSETQ. The CDR3 totals 15 residues. V lost 1 base to trimming and J lost 5 bases; unmatched junction nucleotides: 8. CDR3 protein: CASSLLGRGFETQYF. As DNA, the CDR3 is TGCGCCAGCAGCTTGCTGGGCAGGGGGTTTGAGACCCAGTACTTC.

The table lists this clonotype with many counts. J is TRBJ2-7 and V is TRBV2, with D perhaps being TRBD1 or TRBD2 (5 bases each). Trimming took 7 bases from V and 0 from J, leaving 13 bases between them. This CDR3 has 14 amino acids. Per germline, CDR1 SNHLY and CDR2 FYNNEI. The CDR3, as DNA: TGTGCCAGCAAATCCGGGGCTAACTCCTACGAGCAGTACTTC. It codes for CASKSGANSYEQYF.

The genes are TRBV7-9 and TRBJ2-3, with D perhaps assigned TRBD1 or TRBD2 (5 bases each). V dropped 8 bases and J dropped 0 bases, with 15 bases sitting between them. From germline, CDR1 is SEHNR and CDR2 FQNEAQ (reference sequence). This CDR3 contains 15 residues. This CDR3 reads CASELGEISTDTQYF. The CDR3 bases are TGTGCCAGCGAATTAGGGGAGATAAGCACAGATACGCAGTATTTT.

This clonotype was recorded at least ten times. The chain couples TRBV27 to TRBJ2-5; D not resolved. V was trimmed by 6 bases and J by 1 base, leaving 9 bases between them. The germline V gene encodes CDR1 MNHEY and CDR2 SMNVEV (reference sequence). CDR3 length: 13 residues. CDR3 in DNA: TGTGCCAGCAGCGGCCTGTTCCAAGAGACCCAGTACTTC. Translating it yields CASSGLFQETQYF.

CDR3 region: CASSLEGREGTQYF. In DNA form, the CDR3 reads TGCGCCAGCAGCTTGGAGGGCCGGGAGGGCACGCAGTATTTT. V is TRBV5-1 and J is TRBJ2-3; TRBD2 agrees at 8 bases. J was trimmed by 9 bases and V by 0 bases; bases with no gene match: 6. The germline V gene encodes CDR1 SGHRS and CDR2 YFSETQ. This CDR3 spans 14 amino acids.

The chain is built from TRBV19 and TRBJ1-5, with 10 bases matching TRBD1. The V gene's germline CDR1 is LNHDA and CDR2 SQIVND (reference sequence). V dropped 6 bases and J dropped 4; count of bases not matched to a gene: 6. The CDR3 is 15 amino acids. CDR3 DNA sequence: TGTGCCAGTAGCCCGGGACAGGGGAATAATCAGCCCCAGCATTTT. Its translation: CASSPGQGNNQPQHF.

In this sample, this clonotype turned up a few times. This sequence joins TRBV7-2 and TRBJ1-3; D uncertain. CDR3 length: 12 residues. V was shortened by 1 base and J by 8 bases, with 6 bases between the two germline ends. Germline V gives CDR1 SGHTA, CDR2 FQGNSA. CDR3 region: CASSLVADTIYF. The CDR3, as DNA: TGTGCCAGCAGCTTAGTGGCAGACACCATATATTTT.